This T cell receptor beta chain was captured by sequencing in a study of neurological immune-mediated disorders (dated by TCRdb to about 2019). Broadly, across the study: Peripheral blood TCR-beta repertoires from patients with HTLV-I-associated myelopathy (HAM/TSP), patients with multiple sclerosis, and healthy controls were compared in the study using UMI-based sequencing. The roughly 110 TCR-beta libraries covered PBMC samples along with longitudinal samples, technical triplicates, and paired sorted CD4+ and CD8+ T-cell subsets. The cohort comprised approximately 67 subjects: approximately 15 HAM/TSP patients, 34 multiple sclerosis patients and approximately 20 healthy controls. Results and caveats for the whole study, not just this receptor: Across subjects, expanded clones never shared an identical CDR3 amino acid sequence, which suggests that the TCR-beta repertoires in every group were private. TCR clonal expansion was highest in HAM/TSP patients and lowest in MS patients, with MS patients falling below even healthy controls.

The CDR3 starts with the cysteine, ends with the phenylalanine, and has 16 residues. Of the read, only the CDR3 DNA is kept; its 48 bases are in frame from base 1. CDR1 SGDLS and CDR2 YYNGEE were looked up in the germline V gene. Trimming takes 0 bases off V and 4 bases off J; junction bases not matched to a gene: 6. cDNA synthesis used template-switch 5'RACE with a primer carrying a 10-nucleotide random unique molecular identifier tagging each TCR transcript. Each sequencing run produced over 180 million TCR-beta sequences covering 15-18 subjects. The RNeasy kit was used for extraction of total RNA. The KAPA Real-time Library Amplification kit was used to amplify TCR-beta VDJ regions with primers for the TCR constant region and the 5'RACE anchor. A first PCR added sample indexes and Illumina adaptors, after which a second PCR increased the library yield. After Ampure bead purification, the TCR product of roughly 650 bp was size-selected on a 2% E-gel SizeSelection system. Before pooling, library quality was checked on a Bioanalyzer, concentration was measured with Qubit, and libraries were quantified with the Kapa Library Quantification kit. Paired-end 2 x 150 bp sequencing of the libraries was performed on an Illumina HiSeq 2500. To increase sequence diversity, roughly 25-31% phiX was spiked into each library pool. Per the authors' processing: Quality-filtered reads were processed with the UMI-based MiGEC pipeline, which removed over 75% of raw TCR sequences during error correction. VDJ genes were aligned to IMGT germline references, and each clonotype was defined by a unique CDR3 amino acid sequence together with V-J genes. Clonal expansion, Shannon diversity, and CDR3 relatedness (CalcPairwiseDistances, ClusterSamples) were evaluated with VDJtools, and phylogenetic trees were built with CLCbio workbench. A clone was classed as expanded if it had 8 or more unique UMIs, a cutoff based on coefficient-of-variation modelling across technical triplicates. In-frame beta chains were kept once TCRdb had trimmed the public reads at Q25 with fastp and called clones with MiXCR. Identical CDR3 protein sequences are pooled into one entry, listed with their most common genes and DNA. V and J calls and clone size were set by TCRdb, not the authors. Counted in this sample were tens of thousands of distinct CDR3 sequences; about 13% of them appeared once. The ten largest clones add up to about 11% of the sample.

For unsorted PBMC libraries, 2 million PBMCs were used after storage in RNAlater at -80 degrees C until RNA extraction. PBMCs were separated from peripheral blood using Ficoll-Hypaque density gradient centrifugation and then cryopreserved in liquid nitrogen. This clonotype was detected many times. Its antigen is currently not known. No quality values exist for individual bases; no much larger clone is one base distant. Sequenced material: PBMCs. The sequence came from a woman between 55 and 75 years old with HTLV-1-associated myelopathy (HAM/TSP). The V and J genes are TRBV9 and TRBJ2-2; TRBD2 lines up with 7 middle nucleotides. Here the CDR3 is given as CASSVGGTTTTGELFF. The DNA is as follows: TGTGCCAGCAGCGTAGGTGGGACTACCACCACCGGGGAGCTGTTTTTT.